A selection of T cell receptor beta chains follows, all from one sample in a study of response to subunit inactivated influenza vaccine. MiXCR was run by TCRdb on the RT-PCR reads, yielding one entry per CDR3 protein. The sample lists about 540,000 distinct CDR3 sequences; 20% to 25% were seen once. The data were also submitted as part of a second study, on T cells expressing NK-cell markers.

The sample was CD4+ T cells sorted from PBMCs, taken 11 to 12 days after vaccination. These receptors came from a man aged 50 or older who received an inactivated influenza vaccine. Both conserved end residues are part of each CDR3.

>TRBV20-1
CSASGREDYGYTF
>TRBV5-1
CASSLFGGLVNTGELFF
>TRBV20-1
CSASGREGLYNEQFF
>TRBV4-2
CASSPGLGTSGGETQYF
>TRBV20-1
CSASVGDGLMNTEAFF
>TRBV7-6
CASSLTTGVEGNEKLFF
>TRBV4-2
CASSPQNEKLFF
>TRBV5-8
CASSLVLRQETQYF
>TRBV3-1
CASSQDEGPSGANVLTF
>TRBV19
CASSIDRANTGELFF
>TRBV30
CAWSRQSYGYTF
>TRBV12-3/TRBV12-4
CASGETGGSSYEQYF
>TRBV25-1
CASSPEYEGTEAFF
>TRBV29-1
CSVEGPGTGNTIYF
>TRBV20-1
CSAELYGYNEQFF
>TRBV2
CASRQRDRGANYGYTF
>TRBV5-1
CASSLKVGGYNEQFF
>TRBV12-3/TRBV12-4
CASSLAKGGVETQYF
>TRBV6-1
CASSEALRGGQETQYF
>TRBV7-8
CASSLGPRQGYEQYF
>TRBV20-1
CSARVGTSPDTQYF
>TRBV12-3/TRBV12-4
CASSLVIWDTQYF
>TRBV5-1
CASSWGQGAVEAFF
>TRBV6-5
CASSYLGQGTYEQYF
>TRBV20-1
CSASREANTGELFF
>TRBV5-1
CASSFTGRNSPLHF
>TRBV5-4
CASSLSRGPIQETQYF
>TRBV29-1
CSAGSRQGTDTQYF
>TRBV27
CASRVYGGLGSSQGLGELFF
>TRBV5-1
CASSLAGSSYNEQFF
>TRBV7-2
CASSLYNQPQHF
>TRBV11-2
CASSLSQGIEAFF
>TRBV2
CASTGGRSETQYF
>TRBV20-1
CSADTGAYEQYF
>TRBV10-3
CAISDVPGFTEAFF
>TRBV7-2
CASSLQTGVQETQYF
>TRBV2
CASTPARRYSYNEQFF